This T cell receptor (beta chain) was sequenced for a study of T cells in Graves' hyperthyroidism and ophthalmopathy (dated by TCRdb to between 2017 and 2020). For the study in its entirety: Peripheral blood was sampled at the time of initial diagnosis, prior to any treatment. In roughly six Graves' hyperthyroidism patients, the study also compared T-cell repertoires from thyroid tissue with T-cell repertoires from blood. A discovery cohort of about 96 patients, about 43 with Graves' ophthalmopathy and about 60 with stable Graves' hyperthyroidism, was used to find distinguishing TCR V-J signatures. Whether ophthalmopathy could be predicted prospectively was tested in an independent validation cohort made up of under 20 hyperthyroidism patients plus 17 patients who later progressed to ophthalmopathy. TCR Vbeta CDR3 sequencing of roughly 140 peripheral blood samples (fewer than 45 ophthalmopathy, about 74 hyperthyroidism and some 17 progressor patients) is reported in the paper. The 100 discovery patients were randomly split 7:3 into training and test sets. Once sampling was done, hyperthyroidism patients were given methimazole at a starting dose of 30 mg daily, whereas ophthalmopathy patients were given high-dose intravenous methylprednisolone. General study outcomes and caveats: A model built on a 13 V-J signature distinguished ophthalmopathy from stable hyperthyroidism, reaching around 90% sensitivity and 81.08% specificity in cross-validation and 80%/75% in testing. Blood samples also contained most of the expanded thyroid clonotypes (frequency above 0.001), which suggests that blood repertoires may reflect thyroid immune responses. During validation, the model predicted progression to ophthalmopathy a median of approximately 7 months ahead of onset, with around 70% sensitivity and 72.22% specificity. No statistical method was used to set the sample size in advance, and investigators knew the group allocation.

Hyperthyroidism patients were newly diagnosed, with disease duration under 2 months, and aged 18 to 65 years. Patients with uncontrolled infections, other autoimmune diseases, pregnancy or lactation were excluded. Diagnoses were based on clinical symptoms, serum thyroxine and TRAb, thyroid ultrasound and orbital computed tomography. For progressor patients, blood was drawn at the first diagnosis of hyperthyroidism, before any ophthalmopathy symptoms had appeared. PBMCs were isolated from about 9.1 ml of fresh peripheral blood by Ficoll-Paque density gradient centrifugation. Progressor patients were initially diagnosed with Graves' hyperthyroidism and developed ophthalmopathy during follow-up. Trizol reagent was used to extract total RNA, and RNA quality was then checked on an Agilent 2100 Bioanalyzer. The TCR beta CDR3 regions were amplified from the RNA transcripts. A first-round RT-PCR of the TCR CDR3 used the HTBI primer set with the Qiagen OneStep RT-PCR kit. Libraries were constructed in a second round of multiplex PCR, after which size selection and purification were performed. Sequencing of the libraries was done on an Illumina HiSeq2000 using paired-end 100 bp reads. As for the authors' bioinformatics: SOAPnuke was used to process the raw data, removing reads that contained adapters or uncalled bases, had a mean Phred below 15, or lacked an exact match to the constant primer or identifier. High-quality paired reads were merged using COPE v1.2.5, and each unique nucleotide sequence was defined as a clonotype. MiTCR v1.1 was used to align clonotypes to the IMGT TRBV, TRBD and TRBJ reference segments. The analysis was restricted to V-J combinations with a frequency above 0.0001, which together covered roughly 99% of the repertoires. The TCS score was defined as F50 (clonal expansion) divided by E x V (chaos), with BLOSUM62-based TCRdist calculated between CDR3 peptides within each V-J. Welch's t-statistics and random forest reduced 500 to 650 V-J features to about 13, which were used in a naive Bayes classifier (R e1071). Clones were called with MiXCR by TCRdb after fastp trimmed the public reads at Q25, and only in-frame beta chains were retained. Each CDR3 protein appears once, grouped with its most common genes and DNA. What appears here as the V and J calls and clone size reflects TCRdb's work, not the paper's. The sample has hundreds of thousands of distinct CDR3 sequences on record, around 14% of them singletons. The top ten clonotypes cover approximately 5.7% of the sample.

V gives up 2 bases and J gives up 6 bases, and the segment between their germline ends measures 8 bases. Based on the germline V gene, the CDR1 and CDR2 sequences are SGHTA and FQGTGA. Including the terminal cysteine and phenylalanine, the CDR3 comprises 13 residues. Kept here is only the CDR3 DNA, which spans 39 bases and is read in frame from base 1. A single count supports this clonotype. It lacks a known antigen. Base qualities were left out, and no much larger clone turns up one base away. A single read makes a weak case. Recombination linked TRBV7-3 to TRBJ2-1; no D gene call is confident. The source is a woman aged 25 to 39 with Graves' hyperthyroidism that later progressed to Graves' ophthalmopathy. The specimen sequenced was blood. The CDR3 in this case is CASSLDVGNEQFF. The nucleotide sequence reads TGTGCCAGCAGCTTAGATGTGGGCAATGAGCAGTTCTTC. Reference TRBV7-3 and TRBJ2-1 proteins supply the regions before and after the CDR3; the full variable domain is: GAGVSQTPSNKVTEKGKYVELRCDPISGHTALYWYRQSLGQGPEFLIYFQGTGAADDSGLPNDRFFAVRPEGSVSTLKIQRTERGDSAVYLCASSLDVGNEQFFGPGTRLTVL.